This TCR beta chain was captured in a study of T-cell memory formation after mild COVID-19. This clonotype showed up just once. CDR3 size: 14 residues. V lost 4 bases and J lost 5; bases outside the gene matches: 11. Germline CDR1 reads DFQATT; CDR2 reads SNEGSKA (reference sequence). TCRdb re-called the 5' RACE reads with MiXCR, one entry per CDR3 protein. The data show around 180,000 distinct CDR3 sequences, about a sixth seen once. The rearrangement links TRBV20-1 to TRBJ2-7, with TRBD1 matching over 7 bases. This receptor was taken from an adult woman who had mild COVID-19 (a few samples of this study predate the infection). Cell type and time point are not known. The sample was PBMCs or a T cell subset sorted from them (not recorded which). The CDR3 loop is CSATRGQIHHEQYF. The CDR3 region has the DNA TGCAGTGCTACCCGGGGACAGATTCATCACGAGCAGTACTTC.